Included here is one TCR beta chain sequence, with context. Its antigen is currently not known. No base qualities exist here, and no much larger clone lies one base off it. TCRbeta CDR3 regions were amplified from genomic DNA by means of the immunoSEQ Assay, a bias-controlled multiplex PCR. Regarding the original processing steps: Within the assay, amplification of reference gene primers was used to estimate how many nucleated cells each sample contained. Sequence reads were collapsed and filtered to measure the absolute abundance of every unique TCRbeta CDR3 rearrangement. For each sample, productive Simpson clonality was calculated as the square root of Simpson's diversity index over productive rearrangements. TCRdb obtained this table from immuneACCESS and retained in-frame rearrangements with V and J assigned. These tables miss some clones; where compared with another copy, unresolved V genes account for less than half of the shortfall, and the remainder is unexplained. V and J calls and clone size are those listed in that table; D and trimming were worked out from the DNA. The sample yields roughly 150,000 clones; approximately 90% were counted once. The ten largest make up under 6% of the sample.

The collaborating institutions used their own protocols to collect whole blood in K2EDTA tubes. For TCRbeta analysis, collaborators shipped samples as frozen whole blood, isolated PBMCs, or DNA extracted from either of those sample types. The sample comes from a study of blood T cell repertoires in COVID-19 (dated by TCRdb to 2019 to 2021). About the full investigation: Collaborator samples came from the United States, Italy and Spain and covered acute and convalescent phases of COVID-19. HLA class I and class II types, where available, came from metadata supplied by the sample provider rather than from assay-based typing. The prospective study material was composed of cDNA or gDNA derived from T cells, B-cell-depleted T cells, or PBMCs. The repertoires were released in a freely available public database meant as a resource for research on the immune response to SARS-CoV-2. Subjects who had been exposed to COVID-19, were actively infected with it, or had recovered from it provided the deeply sampled blood TCRbeta repertoires that made up the dataset. The samples were drawn from the first 160 participants of the ongoing ImmuneRACE study and from 950 to 1,500 subjects provided by 6 global collaborators. Nearly every sample came with metadata listing a de-identified subject ID, COVID-19 status, age in years and sex.

General study outcomes and caveats: Clinical and demographic metadata were provided uncurated, with the amount varying by source and participant.

According to the germline V gene, CDR1 reads MDHEN and CDR2 reads SYDVKM. V and J are truncated by 5 bases and 3 bases respectively, leaving an intervening sequence of 13 bases. Including the terminal cysteine and phenylalanine, the CDR3 comprises 14 residues. The retained sequence is limited to the CDR3, 42 bases, with the frame set at the first base. The specimen sequenced was peripheral blood. This chain is built from TRBV28 and TRBJ1-2; there is no confident call for the D gene. The TCR was taken from a human donor in a cohort sampled during active COVID-19. The sequenced DNA: TGTGCCAGCAGTACAGACCCGGTGGACTATGGCTACACCTTC. Its protein reads: CASSTDPVDYGYTF.